This paragraph covers one T cell receptor beta chain sequence. Its specificity is not known. The germline V gene encodes CDR1 MNHEY and CDR2 SVGAGI. This CDR3 is 14 amino acids long. Trimming cost V 2 bases and J 4 bases, with 11 bases left between them. The data belong to a study of cytomegalovirus exposure and HLA in healthy donors. Study-level points and caveats: Later, an analysis showed that TCR beta chains associated with HLA were more clonally expanded than others that were equally common. Donors were assumed by presence/absence analyses to have roughly uniform sequencing depth.

Despite likely unrecorded immune exposures, the donors were nominally healthy at the time of sampling. PCR used 60 Vbeta primers and 13 Jbeta primers. TCRdb keeps only in-frame clones here, not all; method: immunoSEQ multiplex PCR. The sample consists of roughly 160,000 clones, roughly 85% of them appearing once. The chain uses TRBV6-5 and TRBJ1-2, with D hard to call. The sequence was obtained from a man aged 30 to 45 in good health and CMV-seronegative. Sequenced material: PBMCs. DNA for the CDR3: TGTGCCAGCAGTTACGGAACAGTCTTCTATGGCTACACCTTC. Its translation: CASSYGTVFYGYTF.